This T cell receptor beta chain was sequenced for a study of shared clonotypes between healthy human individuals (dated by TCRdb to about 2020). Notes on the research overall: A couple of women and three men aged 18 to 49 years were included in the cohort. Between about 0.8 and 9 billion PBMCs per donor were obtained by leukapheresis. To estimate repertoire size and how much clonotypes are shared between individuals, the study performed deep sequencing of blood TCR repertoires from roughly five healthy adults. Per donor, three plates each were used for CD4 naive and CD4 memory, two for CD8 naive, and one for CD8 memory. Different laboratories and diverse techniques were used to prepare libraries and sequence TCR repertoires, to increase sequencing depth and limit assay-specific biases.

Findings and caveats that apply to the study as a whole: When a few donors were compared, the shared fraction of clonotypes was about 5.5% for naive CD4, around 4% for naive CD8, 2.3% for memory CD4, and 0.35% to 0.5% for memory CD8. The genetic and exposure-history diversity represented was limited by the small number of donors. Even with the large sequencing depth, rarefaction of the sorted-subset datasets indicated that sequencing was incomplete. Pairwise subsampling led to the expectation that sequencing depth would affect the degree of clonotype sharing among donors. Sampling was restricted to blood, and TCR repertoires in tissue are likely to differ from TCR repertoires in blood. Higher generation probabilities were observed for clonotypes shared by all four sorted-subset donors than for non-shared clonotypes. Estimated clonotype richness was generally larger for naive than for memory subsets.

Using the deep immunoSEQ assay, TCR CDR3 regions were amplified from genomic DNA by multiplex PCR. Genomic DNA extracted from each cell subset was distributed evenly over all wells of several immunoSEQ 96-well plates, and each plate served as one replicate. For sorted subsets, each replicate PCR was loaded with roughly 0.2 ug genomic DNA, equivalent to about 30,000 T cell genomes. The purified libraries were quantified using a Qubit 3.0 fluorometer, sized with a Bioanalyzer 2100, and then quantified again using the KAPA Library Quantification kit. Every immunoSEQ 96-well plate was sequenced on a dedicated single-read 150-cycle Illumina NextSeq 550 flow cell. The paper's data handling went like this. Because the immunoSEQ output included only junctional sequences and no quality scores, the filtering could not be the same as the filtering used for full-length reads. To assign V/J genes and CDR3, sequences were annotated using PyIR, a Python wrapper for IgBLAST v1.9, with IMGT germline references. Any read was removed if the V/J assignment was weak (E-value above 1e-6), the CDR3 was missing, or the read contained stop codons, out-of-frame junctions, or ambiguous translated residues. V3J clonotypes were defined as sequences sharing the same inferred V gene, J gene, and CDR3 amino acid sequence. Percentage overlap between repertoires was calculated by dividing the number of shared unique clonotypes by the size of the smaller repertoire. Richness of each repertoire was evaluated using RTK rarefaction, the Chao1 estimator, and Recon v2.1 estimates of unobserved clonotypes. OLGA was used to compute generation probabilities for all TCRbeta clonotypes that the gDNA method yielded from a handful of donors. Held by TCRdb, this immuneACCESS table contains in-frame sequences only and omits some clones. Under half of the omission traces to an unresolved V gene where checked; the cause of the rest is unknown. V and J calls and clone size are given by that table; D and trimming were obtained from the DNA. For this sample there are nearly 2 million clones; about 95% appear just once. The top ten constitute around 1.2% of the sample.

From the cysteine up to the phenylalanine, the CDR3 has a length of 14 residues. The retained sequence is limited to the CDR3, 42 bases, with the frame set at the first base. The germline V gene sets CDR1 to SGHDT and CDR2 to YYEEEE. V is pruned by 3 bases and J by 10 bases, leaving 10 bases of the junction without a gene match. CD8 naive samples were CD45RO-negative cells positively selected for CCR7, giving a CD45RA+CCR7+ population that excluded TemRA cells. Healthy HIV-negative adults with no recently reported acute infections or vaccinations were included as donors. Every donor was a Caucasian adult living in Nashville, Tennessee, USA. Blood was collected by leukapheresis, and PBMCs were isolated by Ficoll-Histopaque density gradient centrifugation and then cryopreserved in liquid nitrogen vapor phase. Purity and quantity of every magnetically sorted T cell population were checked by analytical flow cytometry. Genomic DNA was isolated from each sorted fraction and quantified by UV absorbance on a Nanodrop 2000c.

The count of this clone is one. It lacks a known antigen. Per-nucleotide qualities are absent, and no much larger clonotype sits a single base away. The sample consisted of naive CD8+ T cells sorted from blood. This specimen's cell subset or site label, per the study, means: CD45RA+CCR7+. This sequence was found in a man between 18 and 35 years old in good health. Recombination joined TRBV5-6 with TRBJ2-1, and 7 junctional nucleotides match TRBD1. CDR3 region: CASSWGTDPREQFF. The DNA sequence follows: TGTGCCAGCAGCTGGGGGACAGACCCGAGGGAGCAGTTCTTC.